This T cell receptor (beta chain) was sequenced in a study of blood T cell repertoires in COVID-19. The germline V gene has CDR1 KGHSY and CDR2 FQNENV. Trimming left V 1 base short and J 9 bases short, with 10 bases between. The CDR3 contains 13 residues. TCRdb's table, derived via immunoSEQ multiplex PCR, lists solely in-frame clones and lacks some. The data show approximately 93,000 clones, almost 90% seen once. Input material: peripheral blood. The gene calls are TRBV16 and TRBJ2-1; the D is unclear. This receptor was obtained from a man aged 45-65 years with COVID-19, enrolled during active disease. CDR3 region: CASSQLAVSEQFF. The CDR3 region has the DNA TGTGCCAGCAGCCAATTGGCGGTCTCTGAGCAGTTCTTC.